The present TCR beta chain was sequenced within a study of T cells in Graves' hyperthyroidism and ophthalmopathy. The CDR3 is 16 amino acids. Germline V CDR1 and CDR2: MNHEY, SVGEGT. V was cut by 5 bases and J by 3 bases, with 19 bases left in between. TCR beta CDR3 regions were amplified from RNA transcripts. The study used the HTBI primer set for a first-round RT-PCR of the TCR CDR3. MiXCR was run by TCRdb on the multiplex PCR reads, yielding one entry per CDR3 protein. The table shows fewer than 450,000 distinct CDR3 sequences, with roughly a sixth occurring only once. The specimen was blood. The sequence was obtained from a woman in her twenties or thirties with Graves' hyperthyroidism that later progressed to Graves' ophthalmopathy. The V call is TRBV6-2 or TRBV6-3, the J call TRBJ1-2; D is uncertain. The CDR3 is CASSGSIEQYDYGYTF. The DNA for the CDR3 is TGTGCCAGCAGTGGCTCTATAGAACAGTACGACTATGGCTACACCTTC.